This T cell receptor beta chain was captured by sequencing in a study of response to subunit inactivated influenza vaccine. Study observations and caveats: Authors suggested seasonal influenza vaccinations each recruit few new T cells.

One entry per CDR3 protein results from TCRdb running MiXCR on the RT-PCR reads. The table has 550,000 to 800,000 distinct CDR3 sequences, approximately 15% seen once. CDR1 SGHNT and CDR2 YYREEE come from the germline V gene (reference sequence). Trimming cost V 4 bases and J 6 bases, with 17 bases left between them. CDR3 length: 15 amino acids. Of note for this clonotype: Its specificity is unknown.

The TCR comes from a man between 50 and 59 years old who received an inactivated influenza vaccine. The chain carries TRBV5-4 and TRBJ1-5, with D unclear. Sequences were derived from PBMCs from blood, sampled around 15 days before vaccination. The DNA of the CDR3 is TGTGCCAGCAGCGACGGACCCGGAGATTCTCAGCCCCAGCATTTT. As protein: CASSDGPGDSQPQHF. Variable domain in full (rest from reference TRBV5-4 and TRBJ1-5): ETGVTQSPTHLIKTRGQQVTLRCSSQSGHNTVSWYQQALGQGPQFIFQYYREEENGRGNFPPRFSGLQFPNYSSELNVNALELDDSALYLCASSDGPGDSQPQHFGDGTRLSIL.